The TCR beta chain under discussion was sequenced for a study of T-cell memory formation after mild COVID-19. On the study more broadly: Clusters were largely donor specific. Study results and limitations: CD4+ contracting clones were mainly CM and EM; CD8+ ones, EMRA. Whether day 37 second-wave clones are SARS-CoV-2-specific was not confirmed.

For this clonotype: What it binds is not known.

After 5'RACE with constant-segment primers, TCR alpha and TCR beta cDNA libraries carrying sample barcodes and UMIs were obtained. TCRdb ran MiXCR on the 5' RACE reads and lists one entry per CDR3 protein. Of approximately 570,000 distinct CDR3 sequences listed, 15% to 20% were seen once; the top ten hold 9.5% to 15%. CDR1 and CDR2 (germline): SGHNT, YYREEE (reference sequence). The CDR3 is 15 amino acids. Losses at the gene ends were 4 bases for V and 5 bases for J; bases not matched to a gene: 6. The sequencing sample was made of PBMCs or a T cell subset sorted from them (not recorded which). The receptor's source is an adult woman who had mild COVID-19 (a few samples of this study predate the infection). Cell type and time point are not known. The V gene is TRBV5-4, the J gene TRBJ2-3; TRBD2 aligns across 11 bases. CDR3 region: CASSHASGGLDTQYF. The CDR3 DNA reads TGTGCCAGCAGCCACGCTAGCGGGGGGCTAGATACGCAGTATTTT.